A selection of T cell receptor beta chains follows, all from one sample in a study of cytomegalovirus exposure and HLA in healthy donors. Libraries were prepared by immunoSEQ multiplex PCR; TCRdb keeps only in-frame clonotypes and omits some of them. This sample has 150,000 to 200,000 clones, with 78% found just once. Sequenced input: PBMCs. These receptors all stem from a woman in her thirties in good health and CMV-seropositive. CDR3s leave out the opening cysteine and the closing phenylalanine or tryptophan. The D gene is left open where the match is weak. Rows may omit the clone size; those that give it use once, few, many or a size class.

d_call cdr3_length j_call v_call clone_size cdr3_aa
- 11 TRBJ1-5 TRBV6-5 - ASSLSGSQPQH
- 10 TRBJ1-2 TRBV7-9 - ASSLGGDGYT
TRBD2 12 TRBJ2-1 TRBV7-2 - ASSLVLAGNEQF
- 14 TRBJ1-6 TRBV4-3 - ANSPGGGSYNSPLH
TRBD2 16 TRBJ2-6 TRBV15 - ATSSGRGLEAGANVLT
- 12 TRBJ2-3 TRBV12-5 - ASGLSTSTDTQY
TRBD1 13 TRBJ2-7 TRBV5-8 - ASSLAGQVSYEQY
TRBD1 13 TRBJ1-2 TRBV27 - ASSREIGTAYGYT
TRBD1 11 TRBJ2-2 TRBV5-1 - ASSWTGAGELF
- 13 TRBJ2-3 TRBV4-1 - ASSSTSGALNTQY
TRBD1 11 TRBJ1-1 TRBV18 - ASSTDRAAEAF
TRBD1 11 TRBJ1-2 TRBV6-5 - AGRGRTGQGYT
TRBD2 14 TRBJ2-1 TRBV19 - ASSGATSGSWNEQF
TRBD2 13 TRBJ2-3 TRBV28 - ASSFTSGITDTQY
- 11 TRBJ1-1 TRBV6-1 - ASSESGGTEAF
- 13 TRBJ1-2 TRBV5-8 - ASNVGQRPNYSYT
- 12 TRBJ1-2 TRBV9 - ASSKGWAGYGYT
TRBD1 12 TRBJ1-2 TRBV27 - ASSFRTGPYGYT
- 10 TRBJ2-5 TRBV5-1 - ASRTVQETQY
- 11 TRBJ2-2 TRBV9 once ASSVEAAGELF
- 10 - TRBV6-5 - ASRGGPYEQY
TRBD2 12 TRBJ2-4 TRBV7-2 - ASSRTSEENIQY
TRBD2 14 TRBJ2-3 TRBV5-1 - ASSFIAGGGGDTQY
TRBD1 16 TRBJ2-1 TRBV10-3 - AISESPHQGASSGEQF
- 13 TRBJ2-1 TRBV21-1 - ASRKPGQGNYEQF
- 13 TRBJ1-3 TRBV4-1 - ASSQQEESMNTIY
- 10 TRBJ1-1 TRBV5-6 few ASSTRGTEAF
TRBD2 12 TRBJ2-1 TRBV27 - ASRDSSGYNEQF
TRBD1 14 TRBJ2-6 TRBV7-6 few ASSRTGGFGANVLT
- 12 TRBJ1-1 TRBV7-9 - ASSPGRMNTEAF
- 11 TRBJ2-5 TRBV11-2 - ASSSSGRETQY
- 9 TRBJ2-7 TRBV11-2 - ASSLLPGAD